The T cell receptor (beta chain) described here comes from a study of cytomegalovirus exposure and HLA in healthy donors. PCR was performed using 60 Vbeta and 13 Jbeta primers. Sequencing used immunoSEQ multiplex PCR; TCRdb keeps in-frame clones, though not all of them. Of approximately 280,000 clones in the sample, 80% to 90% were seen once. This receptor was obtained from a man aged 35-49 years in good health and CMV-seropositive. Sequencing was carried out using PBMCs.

The CDR3 bases are TGTGCCAGCAGCGTTGGGACAGGGTGGTCAGATACGCAGTATTTT. This codes for CASSVGTGWSDTQYF. V gene TRBV7-6 combines with J gene TRBJ2-3; 9 nucleotides align to TRBD1. The V segment lost 5 bases and the J segment 4 bases; nucleotides outside the gene matches: 7. Germline CDR1 SGHVS, CDR2 FNYEAQ. The CDR3 loop spans 15 amino acids.